Below, 15 T cell receptor beta chains from the same sample are listed, as sequenced in a study of T cell responses to AZD1222 COVID-19 vaccine. Only in-frame clones appear in the TCRdb table, and some are missing; sequencing was by immunoSEQ multiplex PCR. The sample has roughly 100,000 clones, about 80% seen once. The sequencing here drew on peripheral blood, taken on day 0 of AZD1222 vaccination. These receptors were taken from an adult in good health.

This clone has just a few counts. The chain carries TRBV6-6 and TRBJ2-1; tentatively, D is TRBD2 (5 bases). Germline CDR1 is MNHNY and CDR2 is SVGAGI (reference sequence). Trimming took 0 bases from V and 9 from J, leaving 9 bases between them. This CDR3 contains 13 residues. In DNA form, the CDR3 reads TGTGCCAGCAGTTACTCAACCGCGGGTGAGCAGTTCTTC. This codes for CASSYSTAGEQFF.

The rearrangement uses TRBV4-1 and TRBJ2-1; D unclear. The CDR3 spans 17 residues. V lost 0 bases to trimming and J lost 0 bases, with 12 bases between them. CDR1 MGHRA and CDR2 YSYEKL come from the germline V gene. The CDR3 DNA reads as TGCGCCAGCAGCCAAGATCCCTACGAGAGCTCCTACAATGAGCAGTTCTTC. Its protein is CASSQDPYESSYNEQFF.

The chain uses TRBV2 and TRBJ2-5; D gene unclear. This CDR3 region has 11 residues. V gave up 7 bases and J gave up 3 bases, with 6 bases separating them. CDR1 and CDR2 from the germline V gene are SNHLY and FYNNEI. Here the CDR3 reads CASKREETQYF. In nucleotides, the CDR3 is TGTGCCAGCAAAAGGGAAGAGACCCAGTACTTC.

The V call is TRBV11-1, the J call TRBJ2-3, with 11 bases matching TRBD2. CDR1 is SGHAT and CDR2 is FQDESV in the germline V gene (reference sequence). This CDR3 comprises 16 residues. Losses at the gene ends were 3 bases for V and 2 bases for J; bases not matched to a gene: 4. The CDR3 region is CASSLVAGGITDTQYF. In DNA form, the CDR3 reads TGTGCCAGCAGCTTGGTAGCGGGGGGGATCACAGATACGCAGTATTTT.

The V gene is TRBV7-8, the J gene TRBJ1-6; no reliable D call. The CDR3 is made up of 15 amino acids. CDR1 is SGHVS and CDR2 is FQNEAQ in the germline V gene. The ends were cut back, 4 bases at V and 7 bases at J, with 14 bases in the middle. This CDR3 reads CASSSSGSRNSPLHF. The CDR3 coding sequence is TGTGCCAGCAGCTCCTCCGGGAGTCGGAATTCACCCCTCCACTTT.

V usage is TRBV19 and J usage is TRBJ2-7; 10 nucleotides line up with TRBD1. V shed 7 bases and J 6 bases; nucleotides not matched to a gene: 6. This CDR3 contains 13 residues. Germline V gives CDR1 LNHDA, CDR2 SQIVND (reference sequence). The CDR3 sequence: CASKGTGVPEQYF. CDR3 nucleotide sequence: TGTGCCAGTAAAGGGACAGGGGTGCCCGAGCAGTACTTC.

The chain couples TRBV5-1 to TRBJ2-1; D gene unclear. This CDR3 has 12 amino acids. V lost 4 bases to trimming and J lost 5 bases, with 7 bases between them. Per germline, CDR1 SGHRS and CDR2 YFSETQ. This CDR3 reads CASSRSHNEQFF. The CDR3 coding sequence is TGCGCCAGCAGCAGGAGCCACAATGAGCAGTTCTTC.

The CDR3, as DNA: TGTGCCTGGAGTGTAATGACCAACACTGAAGCTTTCTTT. It is translated as CAWSVMTNTEAFF. The chain links TRBV30 to TRBJ1-1, with D unresolved. Trimming left V 0 bases short and J 2 bases short, with 7 bases between. CDR1 and CDR2 from the germline V gene are GTSNPN and SVGIG (reference sequence). There are 13 residues in the CDR3.

This clone has a single count. This chain connects TRBV6-5 to TRBJ1-6; 8 positions match TRBD1. The germline V gene has CDR1 MNHEY and CDR2 SVGAGI. V gave up 6 bases and J gave up 11 bases; unmatched junction bases: 9. The CDR3 has 14 amino acids. CDR3 loop: CASRPGQGTAPLHF. CDR3 bases: TGTGCCAGCAGACCTGGACAGGGTACGGCACCCCTCCACTTT.

The chain couples TRBV11-1 to TRBJ2-3, with D perhaps being TRBD1 or TRBD2 (5 bases each). V lost 6 bases and J 6 bases, leaving 13 bases between the germline ends. This CDR3 region has 13 residues. Looked up from germline, CDR1 is SGHAT and CDR2 is FQDESV (reference sequence). CDR3 coding DNA: TGTGCCAGCAGTCGGGACCTCGGTGATACGCAGTATTTT. Translation: CASSRDLGDTQYF.

V is TRBV15 and J is TRBJ2-7; D perhaps matches TRBD1 (6 bases). Trimming took 3 bases from V and 3 from J, leaving 9 bases between them. Germline V gives CDR1 LNHNV, CDR2 YYDKDF (reference sequence). The CDR3 contains 13 residues. The CDR3 region is CATSRDRGYEQYF. CDR3 sequence (DNA): TGTGCCACCAGCAGGGACAGAGGCTACGAGCAGTACTTC.

The J gene is TRBJ2-1, the V gene TRBV7-6, with 11 nucleotides matching TRBD1. In germline, CDR1 is SGHVS, CDR2 FNYEAQ. J was trimmed by 8 bases and V by 1 base; bases with no gene match: 4. The CDR3 length is 15 residues. The CDR3 reads CASSLEGQGAYEQFF. The CDR3 bases are TGTGCCAGCAGCTTAGAAGGACAGGGGGCCTATGAGCAGTTCTTC.

V is TRBV7-2 and J is TRBJ2-2, with D uncertain. CDR3 size: 19 residues. V was clipped by 1 base and J by 0 bases, with 18 bases between them. Germline loops: CDR1 SGHTA, CDR2 FQGNSA. The DNA for the CDR3 is TGTGCCAGCAGCTTAGTTGCCCGGACGGCGCTTCCGAACACCGGGGAGCTGTTTTTT. Translation gives CASSLVARTALPNTGELFF.

The chain employs TRBV7-8 and TRBJ2-3, with D perhaps TRBD2 (5 bases). Germline CDR1 SGHVS, CDR2 FQNEAQ. Trimming shortened V by 5 bases and J by 4 bases, and 22 bases separated the two germline ends. The length of the CDR3 is 17 residues. The CDR3 region has the DNA TGTGCCAGCAGCCTCGTCTTAGGTTCTAGCAAGTCAGATACGCAGTATTTT. This translates into CASSLVLGSSKSDTQYF.

This clone has only one observation. V is TRBV10-3 and J is TRBJ1-1, with D tentatively TRBD1 (5 bases). V was pared by 7 bases and J by 3 bases, with 18 bases between. There are 15 residues in the CDR3. Germline-derived CDR1 and CDR2 are ENHRY and SYGVKD. The CDR3 loop is CAINQGGAGDTEAFF. As DNA, the CDR3 is TGTGCCATCAACCAGGGAGGGGCCGGTGACACTGAAGCTTTCTTT.